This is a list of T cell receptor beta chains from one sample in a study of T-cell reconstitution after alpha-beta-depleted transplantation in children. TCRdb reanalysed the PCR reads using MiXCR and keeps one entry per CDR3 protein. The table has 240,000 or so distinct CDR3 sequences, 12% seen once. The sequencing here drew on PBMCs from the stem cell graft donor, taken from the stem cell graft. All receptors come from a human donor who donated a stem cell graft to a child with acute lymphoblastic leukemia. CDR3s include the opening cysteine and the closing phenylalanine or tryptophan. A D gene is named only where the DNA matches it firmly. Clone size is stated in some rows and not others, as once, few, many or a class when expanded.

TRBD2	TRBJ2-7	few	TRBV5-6	TGTGCCAGCAGCTCGGGACTATCCTACTACGAGCAGTACTTC	CASSSGLSYYEQYF
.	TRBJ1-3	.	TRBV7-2	TGTGCCAGCAGCCCCGACCGGACAAGGGCCGGAAACACCATATATTTT	CASSPDRTRAGNTIYF
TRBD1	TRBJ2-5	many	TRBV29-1	TGCAGCGTTGATACAGGGGATGGGACCCAGTACTTC	CSVDTGDGTQYF
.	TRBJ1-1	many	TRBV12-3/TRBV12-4	TGTGCCAGCAGTACGACCTTCACGAAGGCTTTCTTT	CASSTTFTKAFF
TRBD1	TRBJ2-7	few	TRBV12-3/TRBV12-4	TGTGCCAGCAGTTCCTCACCCGGGACAGGTGGCCAGTACTTC	CASSSSPGTGGQYF
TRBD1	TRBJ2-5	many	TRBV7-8	TGTGCCAGCAGTGGATTGGACAGGCCCAATAGAGAGACCCAGTACTTC	CASSGLDRPNRETQYF
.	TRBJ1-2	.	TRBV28	TGTGCCAGCACTCCAGGGTCCCGGGGAGCTAACTATGGCTACACCTTC	CASTPGSRGANYGYTF
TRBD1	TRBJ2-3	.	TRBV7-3	TGTGCCAGCAGCTTAATAGGTATAGGGACAGGACGCACAGATACGCAGTATTTT	CASSLIGIGTGRTDTQYF
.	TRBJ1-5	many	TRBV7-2	TGTGCCAGCAGCTCCGTGGGGAAGAATCAGCCCCAGCATTTT	CASSSVGKNQPQHF
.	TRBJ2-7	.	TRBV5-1	TGCGCCAGCAGCTTGGGAGATGGACAAAACGACGAGCAGTACTTC	CASSLGDGQNDEQYF
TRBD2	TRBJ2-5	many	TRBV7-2	TGTGCCAGCAGCTTAACTGTAAGCGGGGCGGTACAAGAGACCCAGTACTTC	CASSLTVSGAVQETQYF
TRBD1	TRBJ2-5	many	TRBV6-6	TGTGCCAGCAGGCGCCAGGGGGCGGAGACCCAGTACTTC	CASRRQGAETQYF
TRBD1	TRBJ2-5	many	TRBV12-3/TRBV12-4	TGTGCCAGCAGTTTCGTCGGACAGGGGCCGGGGACCCAGTACTTC	CASSFVGQGPGTQYF
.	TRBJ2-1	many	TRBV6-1	TGTGCCACCGACGGGATCCCCGGGAATGAGCAGTTCTTC	CATDGIPGNEQFF
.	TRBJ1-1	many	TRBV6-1	TGTGCCAGCACTAGGGGGACGAACACTGAAGCTTTCTTT	CASTRGTNTEAFF
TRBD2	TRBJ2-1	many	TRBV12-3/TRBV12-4	TGTGCCAGCAGTTTAAAGGGGACTAGCGGGAGAGCGAATGAGCAGTTCTTC	CASSLKGTSGRANEQFF
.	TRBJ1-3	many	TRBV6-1	TGTGCCAGCAGAAGCGGGACCCCAGGAAACACCATATATTTT	CASRSGTPGNTIYF
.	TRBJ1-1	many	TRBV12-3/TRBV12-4	TGTGCCAGCAGTACTGCGACGGTGAACACTGAAGCTTTCTTT	CASSTATVNTEAFF
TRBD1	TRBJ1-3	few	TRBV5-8	TGTGCCAGCATCGGAGAGGGGGCTTTATGGCAAAACACCATATATTTT	CASIGEGALWQNTIYF
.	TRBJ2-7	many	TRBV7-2	TGTGCCAGCAGGACCAGAGGGAACGAGCAGTACTTC	CASRTRGNEQYF
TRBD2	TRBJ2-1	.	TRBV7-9	TGTGCCAGCAGCTTAGCGACACTAGCGGGAAATGAGCAGTTCTTC	CASSLATLAGNEQFF
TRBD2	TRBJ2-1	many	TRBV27	TGTGCCAGCAGCGGGACGACTAGCGGGGGGATGAATGAGCAGTTCTTC	CASSGTTSGGMNEQFF
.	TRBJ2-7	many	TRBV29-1	TGCAGCGTTAGACGGGGCCCAGAGTACGAGCAGTACTTC	CSVRRGPEYEQYF
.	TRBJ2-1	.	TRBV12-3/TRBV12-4	TGTGCCAGCAGTTTAAGCTCTACCTACAATGAGCAGTTCTTC	CASSLSSTYNEQFF
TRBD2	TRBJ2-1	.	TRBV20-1	TGCTTCCCCGCCCAAGCTAGCGGGTCCTACAATGAGCAGTTCTTC	CFPAQASGSYNEQFF
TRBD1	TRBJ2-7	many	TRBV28	TGTGCCAGCAGTGCCCGACAGGGGGACTACGAGCAGTACTTC	CASSARQGDYEQYF
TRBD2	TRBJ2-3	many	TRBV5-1	TGCGCCAGCAGCTTGGTTGGCGGGAGGGGAGGAGCAGATACGCAGTATTTT	CASSLVGGRGGADTQYF
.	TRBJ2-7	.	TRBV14	TGTGCCAGCAGCCAGCCGGCCGGGCAGTACTTC	CASSQPAGQYF
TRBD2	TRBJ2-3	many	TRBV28	TGTGCCAGCAGTTTCCCTGGACTAGCGGGAGACACAGATACGCAGTATTTT	CASSFPGLAGDTDTQYF
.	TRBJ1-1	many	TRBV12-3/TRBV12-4	TGTGCCAGCAGTTTAGTTCAGGGGCGGGGAATGAACACTGAAGCTTTCTTT	CASSLVQGRGMNTEAFF
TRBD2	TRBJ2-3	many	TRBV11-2	TGTGCCAGCAGCTTAGTCCTAGGCCGGACTAGCGCCACAGATACGCAGTATTTT	CASSLVLGRTSATDTQYF
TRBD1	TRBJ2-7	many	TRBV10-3	TGTGCCATCAGTGATAGGGACAGGGGTAACGAGCAGTACTTC	CAISDRDRGNEQYF
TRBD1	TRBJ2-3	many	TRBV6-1	TGTGCCAGCACCCCGCCCCCGGGACAGGGGTTTGGCACAGATACGCAGTATTTT	CASTPPPGQGFGTDTQYF
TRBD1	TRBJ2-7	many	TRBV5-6	TGTGCCAGCAGCCCGACAGGGGGCGAGCAGTACTTC	CASSPTGGEQYF
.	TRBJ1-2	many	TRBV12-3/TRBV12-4	TGTGCCAGCAGTTTAGCGGGGGGTTTGGGCTATGGCTACACCTTC	CASSLAGGLGYGYTF
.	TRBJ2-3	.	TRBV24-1	TGTGCCACCAGTGATCCTGGGGCTAGGAATACGCAGTATTTT	CATSDPGARNTQYF
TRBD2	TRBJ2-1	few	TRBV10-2	TGCGCCACCACGGGGGGGGCCTACAATGAGCAGTTCTTC	CATTGGAYNEQFF
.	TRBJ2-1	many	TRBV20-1	TGCAGTGCTACCAACTCCTACAATGAGCAGTTCTTC	CSATNSYNEQFF
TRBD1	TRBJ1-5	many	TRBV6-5	TGTGCCAGCAGAGGTCGGACAGGGAACAATCAGCCCCAGCATTTT	CASRGRTGNNQPQHF
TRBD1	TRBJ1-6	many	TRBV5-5	TGTGCCAGCAGACCCGACAGGGGGAATTCACCCCTCCACTTT	CASRPDRGNSPLHF
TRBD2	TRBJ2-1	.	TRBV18	TGTGCCAGCTCACCCGCCCTAGCGGGTTACAATGAGCAGTTCTTC	CASSPALAGYNEQFF
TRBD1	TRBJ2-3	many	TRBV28	TGTGCCAGCAGCCCGGACAGGGTCTCAGATACGCAGTATTTT	CASSPDRVSDTQYF
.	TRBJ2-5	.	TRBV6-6	TGTGCCAGCAGAGGGGTAGTCCAAGAGACCCAGTACTTC	CASRGVVQETQYF
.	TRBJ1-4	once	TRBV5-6	TGTGCCAGCAGCTTGCGGGGGGACAATGAAAAACTGTTTTTT	CASSLRGDNEKLFF
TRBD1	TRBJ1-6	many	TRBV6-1	TGTGCCAGCATCACCGGGACAGCTAATTCACCCCTCCACTTT	CASITGTANSPLHF
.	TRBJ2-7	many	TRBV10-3	TGTGCCATCAGTGAATCTAGGAGCGGCGACGAGCAGTACTTC	CAISESRSGDEQYF
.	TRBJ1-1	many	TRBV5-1	TGCGCCAGCAGCTTGTCGCTAGGGCCGAACACTGAAGCTTTCTTT	CASSLSLGPNTEAFF
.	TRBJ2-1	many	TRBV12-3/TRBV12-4	TGTGCCAGCAGTTTAGGGATCTACAATGAGCAGTTCTTC	CASSLGIYNEQFF
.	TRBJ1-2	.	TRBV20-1	TGCAGTGCATCCGGACAGATCAACTATGGCTACACCTTC	CSASGQINYGYTF
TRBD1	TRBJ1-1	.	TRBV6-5	TGTGCCAGCAGTTACCCGGGACAGGGTTACGCTTTCTTT	CASSYPGQGYAFF
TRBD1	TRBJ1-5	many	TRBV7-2	TGTGCCAGCGGACGGACAGGTCTTAGCAATCAGCCCCAGCATTTT	CASGRTGLSNQPQHF
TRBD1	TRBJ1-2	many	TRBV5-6	TGTGCCAGCAGCTCCGGACAGGACCGACTGGACTATGGCTACACCTTC	CASSSGQDRLDYGYTF
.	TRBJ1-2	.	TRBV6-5	TGTGCCAGCCATACGCCGAACTATGGCTACACCTTC	CASHTPNYGYTF
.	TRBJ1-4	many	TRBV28	TGTGCCAGCAGTTTCCGCCAGGGCGAAAAACTGTTTTTT	CASSFRQGEKLFF